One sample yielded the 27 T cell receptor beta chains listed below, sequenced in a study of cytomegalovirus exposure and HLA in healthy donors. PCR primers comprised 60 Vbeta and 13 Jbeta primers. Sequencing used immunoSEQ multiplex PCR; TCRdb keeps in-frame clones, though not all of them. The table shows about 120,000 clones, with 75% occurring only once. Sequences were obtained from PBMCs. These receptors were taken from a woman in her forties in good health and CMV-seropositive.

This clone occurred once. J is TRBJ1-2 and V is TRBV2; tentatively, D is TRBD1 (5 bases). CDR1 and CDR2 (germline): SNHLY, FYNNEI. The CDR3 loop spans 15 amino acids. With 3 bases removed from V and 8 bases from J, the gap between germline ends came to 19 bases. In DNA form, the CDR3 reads TGTGCCAGCAGTGAGGGAAGGGGCAGGATGTCGGGCTACACCTTC. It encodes CASSEGRGRMSGYTF.

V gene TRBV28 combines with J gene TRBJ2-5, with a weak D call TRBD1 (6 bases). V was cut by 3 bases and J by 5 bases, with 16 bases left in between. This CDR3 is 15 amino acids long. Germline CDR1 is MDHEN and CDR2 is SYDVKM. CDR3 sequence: CASSFRGHDLETQYF. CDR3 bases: TGTGCCAGCAGTTTCAGGGGACACGATTTGGAGACCCAGTACTTC.

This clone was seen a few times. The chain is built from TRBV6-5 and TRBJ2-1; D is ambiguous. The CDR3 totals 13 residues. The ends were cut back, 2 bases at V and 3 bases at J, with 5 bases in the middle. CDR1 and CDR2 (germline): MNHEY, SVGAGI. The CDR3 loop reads CASSYNSYNEQFF. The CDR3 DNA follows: TGTGCCAGCAGTTACAACAGCTACAATGAGCAGTTCTTC.

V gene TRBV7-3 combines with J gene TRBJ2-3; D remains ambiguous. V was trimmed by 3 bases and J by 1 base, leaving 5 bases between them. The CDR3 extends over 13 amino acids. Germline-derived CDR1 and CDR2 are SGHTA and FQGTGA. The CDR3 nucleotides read TGTGCCAGCAGCTTCTTCGGCACAGATACGCAGTATTTT. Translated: CASSFFGTDTQYF.

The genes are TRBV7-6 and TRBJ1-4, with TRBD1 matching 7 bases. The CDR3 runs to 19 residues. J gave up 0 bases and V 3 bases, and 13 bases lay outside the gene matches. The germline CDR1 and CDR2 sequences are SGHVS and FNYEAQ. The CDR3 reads CASSLRGTGTAATNEKLFF. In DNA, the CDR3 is TGTGCCAGCAGCTTGAGGGGCACCGGGACAGCCGCAACTAATGAAAAACTGTTTTTT.

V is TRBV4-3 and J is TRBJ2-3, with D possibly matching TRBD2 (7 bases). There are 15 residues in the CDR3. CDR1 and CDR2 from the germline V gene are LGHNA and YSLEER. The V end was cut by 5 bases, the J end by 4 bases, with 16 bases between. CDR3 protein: CASSRGGGNADTQYF. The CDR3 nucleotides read TGCGCCAGCAGCAGGGGAGGGGGGAATGCAGATACGCAGTATTTT.

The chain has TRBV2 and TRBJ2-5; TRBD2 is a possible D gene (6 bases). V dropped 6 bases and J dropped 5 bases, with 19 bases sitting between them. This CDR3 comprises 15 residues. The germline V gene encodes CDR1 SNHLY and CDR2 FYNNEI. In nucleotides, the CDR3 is TGTGCCAGCAGGGCAAATAGCGGATCCCGGGAGACCCAGTACTTC. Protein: CASRANSGSRETQYF. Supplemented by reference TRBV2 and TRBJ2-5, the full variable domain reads EPEVTQTPSHQVTQMGQEVILRCVPISNHLYFYWYRQILGQKVEFLVSFYNNEISEKSEIFDDQFSVERPDGSNFTLKIRSTKLEDSAMYFCASRANSGSRETQYFGPGTRLLVL.

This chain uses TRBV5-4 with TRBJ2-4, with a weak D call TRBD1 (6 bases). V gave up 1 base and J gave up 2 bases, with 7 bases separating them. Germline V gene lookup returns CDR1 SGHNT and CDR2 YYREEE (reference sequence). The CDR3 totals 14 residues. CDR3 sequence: CASSLQGSKNIQYF. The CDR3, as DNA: TGTGCCAGCAGCTTGCAGGGGTCCAAAAACATTCAGTACTTC.

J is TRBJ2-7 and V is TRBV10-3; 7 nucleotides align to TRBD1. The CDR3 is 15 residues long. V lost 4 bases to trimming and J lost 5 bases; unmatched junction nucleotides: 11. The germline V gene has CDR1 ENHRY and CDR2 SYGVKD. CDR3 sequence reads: CAISGPTGFFNEQYF. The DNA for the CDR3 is TGTGCCATCAGTGGCCCGACAGGGTTTTTCAACGAGCAGTACTTC.

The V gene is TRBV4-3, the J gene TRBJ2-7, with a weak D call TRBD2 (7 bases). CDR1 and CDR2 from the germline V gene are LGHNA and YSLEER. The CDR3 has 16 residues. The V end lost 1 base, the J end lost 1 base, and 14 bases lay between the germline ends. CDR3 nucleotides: TGCGCCAGCAGCCAAGGGGCGGGGGCTCGTTCCTACGAGCAGTACTTC. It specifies CASSQGAGARSYEQYF.

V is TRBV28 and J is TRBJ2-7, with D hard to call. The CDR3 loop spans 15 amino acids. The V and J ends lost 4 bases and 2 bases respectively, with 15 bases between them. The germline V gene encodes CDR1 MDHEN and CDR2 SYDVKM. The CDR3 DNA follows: TGTGCCAGCAGTTCGCTCCAGGAACCCACCTACGAGCAGTACTTC. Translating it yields CASSSLQEPTYEQYF.

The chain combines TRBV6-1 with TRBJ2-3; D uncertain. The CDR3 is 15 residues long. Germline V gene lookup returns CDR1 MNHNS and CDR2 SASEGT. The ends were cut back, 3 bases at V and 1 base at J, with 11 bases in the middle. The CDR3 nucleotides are TGTGCCAGCAGTGAGGGTCAGGTCCGCACAGATACGCAGTATTTT. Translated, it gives CASSEGQVRTDTQYF.

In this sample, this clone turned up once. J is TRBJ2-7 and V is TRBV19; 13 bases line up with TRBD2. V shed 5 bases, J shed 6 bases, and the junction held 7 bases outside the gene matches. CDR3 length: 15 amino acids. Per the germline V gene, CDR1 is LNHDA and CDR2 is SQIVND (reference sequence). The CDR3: CASSFGTSGTLEQYF. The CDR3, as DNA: TGTGCCAGTAGTTTCGGGACTAGCGGGACTCTCGAGCAGTACTTC.

CDR3: CATGGIGPGELFF. The CDR3 bases are TGCGCTACAGGGGGAATAGGACCCGGGGAGCTGTTTTTT. The J gene is TRBJ2-2, the V gene TRBV29-1, with 8 bases matching TRBD1. This CDR3 region has 13 residues. CDR1 and CDR2 (germline): SQVTM, ANQGSEA.

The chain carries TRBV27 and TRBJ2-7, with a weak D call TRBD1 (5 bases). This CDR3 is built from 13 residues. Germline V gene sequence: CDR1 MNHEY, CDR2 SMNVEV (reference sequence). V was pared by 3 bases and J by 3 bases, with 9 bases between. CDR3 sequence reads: CASSFDSHYEQYF. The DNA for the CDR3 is TGTGCCAGCAGTTTTGACAGCCACTACGAGCAGTACTTC.

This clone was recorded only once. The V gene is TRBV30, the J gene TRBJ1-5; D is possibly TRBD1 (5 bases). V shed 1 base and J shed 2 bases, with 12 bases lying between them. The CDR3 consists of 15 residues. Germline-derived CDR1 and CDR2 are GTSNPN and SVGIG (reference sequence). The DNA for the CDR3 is TGTGCCTGGAGTGCTGGGGGGAGTGGCAATCAGCCCCAGCATTTT. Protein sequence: CAWSAGGSGNQPQHF.

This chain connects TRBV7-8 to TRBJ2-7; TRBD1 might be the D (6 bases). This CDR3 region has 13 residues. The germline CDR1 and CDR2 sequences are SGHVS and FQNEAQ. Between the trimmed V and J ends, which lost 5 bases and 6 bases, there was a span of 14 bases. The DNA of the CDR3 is TGTGCCAGCAGCGCCAGGCAGGGGAGCGAGCAGTACTTC. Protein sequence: CASSARQGSEQYF.

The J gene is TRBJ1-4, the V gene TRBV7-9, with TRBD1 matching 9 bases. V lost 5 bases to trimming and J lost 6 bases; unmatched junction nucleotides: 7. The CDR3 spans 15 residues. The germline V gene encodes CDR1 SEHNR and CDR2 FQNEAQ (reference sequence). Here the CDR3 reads CASSPGQGWDEKLFF. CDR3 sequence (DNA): TGTGCCAGCAGCCCGGGACAGGGATGGGATGAAAAACTGTTTTTT. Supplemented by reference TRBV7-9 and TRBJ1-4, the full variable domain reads DTGVSQNPRHKITKRGQNVTFRCDPISEHNRLYWYRQTLGQGPEFLTYFQNEAQLEKSRLLSDRFSAERPKGSFSTLEIQRTEQGDSAMYLCASSPGQGWDEKLFFGSGTQLSVL.

The CDR3 reads CASNSQAGGYTEAFF. The CDR3 DNA is TGTGCCAGTAACTCCCAGGCAGGGGGATACACTGAAGCTTTCTTT. J is TRBJ1-1 and V is TRBV19; TRBD1 aligns across 7 bases. CDR1 and CDR2 (germline): LNHDA, SQIVND (reference sequence). J lost 3 bases, V lost 7 bases, and 11 bases had no gene match. CDR3 length: 15 amino acids.

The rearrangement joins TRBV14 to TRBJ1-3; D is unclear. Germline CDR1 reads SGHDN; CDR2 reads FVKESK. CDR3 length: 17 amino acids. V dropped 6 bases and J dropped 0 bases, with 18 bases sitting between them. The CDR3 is CASRRTYSNSSGNTIYF. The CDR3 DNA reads TGTGCCAGCAGACGCACGTACAGCAACAGCTCTGGAAACACCATATATTTT.

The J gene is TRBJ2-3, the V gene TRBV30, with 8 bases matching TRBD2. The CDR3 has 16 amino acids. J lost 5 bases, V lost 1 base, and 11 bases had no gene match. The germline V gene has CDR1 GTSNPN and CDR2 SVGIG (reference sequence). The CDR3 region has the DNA TGTGCCTGGAGTGGGGGGTCCGGGGGGGCCAAAGATACGCAGTATTTT. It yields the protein CAWSGGSGGAKDTQYF.

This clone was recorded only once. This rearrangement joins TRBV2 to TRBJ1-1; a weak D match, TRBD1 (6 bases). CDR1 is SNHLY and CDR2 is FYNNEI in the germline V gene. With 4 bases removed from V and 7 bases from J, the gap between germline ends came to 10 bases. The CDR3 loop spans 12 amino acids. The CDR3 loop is CASSVDRHEAFF. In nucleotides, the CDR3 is TGTGCCAGCAGTGTGGACAGACATGAAGCTTTCTTT.

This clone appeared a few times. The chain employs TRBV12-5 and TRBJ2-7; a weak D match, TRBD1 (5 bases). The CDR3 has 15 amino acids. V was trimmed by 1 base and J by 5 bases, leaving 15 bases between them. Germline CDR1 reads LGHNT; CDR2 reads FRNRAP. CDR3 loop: CASGLEIGVLNEQYF. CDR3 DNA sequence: TGTGCTAGTGGTTTGGAAATAGGGGTGCTGAACGAGCAGTACTTC.

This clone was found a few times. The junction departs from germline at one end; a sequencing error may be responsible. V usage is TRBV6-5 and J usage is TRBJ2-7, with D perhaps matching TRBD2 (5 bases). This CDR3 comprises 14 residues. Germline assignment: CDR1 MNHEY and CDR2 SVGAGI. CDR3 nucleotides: TGTGCCAGCAGTGCCCGGAGGATCTCCCACGAGCAGTACTTC. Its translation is CASSARRISHEQYF.

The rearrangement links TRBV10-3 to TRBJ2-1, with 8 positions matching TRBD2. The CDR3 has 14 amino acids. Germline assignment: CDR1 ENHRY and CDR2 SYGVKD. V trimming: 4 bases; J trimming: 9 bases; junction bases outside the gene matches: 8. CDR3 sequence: CAISAGSGMGEQFF. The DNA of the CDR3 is TGTGCCATCAGTGCGGGTAGCGGGATGGGTGAGCAGTTCTTC.

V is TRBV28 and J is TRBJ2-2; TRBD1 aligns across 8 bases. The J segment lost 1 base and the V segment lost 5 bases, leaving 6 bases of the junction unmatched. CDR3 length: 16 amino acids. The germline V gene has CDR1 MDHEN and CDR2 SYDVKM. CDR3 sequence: CASSLGGQGNTGELFF. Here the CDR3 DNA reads TGTGCCAGCAGTCTAGGTGGACAGGGGAACACCGGGGAGCTGTTTTTT. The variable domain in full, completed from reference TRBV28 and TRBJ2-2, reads DVKVTQSSRYLVKRTGEKVFLECVQDMDHENMFWYRQDPGLGLRLIYFSYDVKMKEKGDIPEGYSVSREKKERFSLILESASTNQTSMYLCASSLGGQGNTGELFFGEGSRLTVL.

The CDR3 DNA reads TGTGCCTGGAGTGCCCGGCCGGACAGGGGGCGAACTGAAGCTTTCTTT. Translating it yields CAWSARPDRGRTEAFF. The chain links TRBV30 to TRBJ1-1; the match to TRBD1 covers 11 bases. Germline V gene data show CDR1 as GTSNPN and CDR2 as SVGIG (reference sequence). The ends lost 1 base at V and 5 bases at J; junction bases unmatched: 9. The CDR3 has 16 amino acids. Using reference TRBV30 and TRBJ1-1 for the parts outside the CDR3, the full variable domain is SQTIHQWPATLVQPVGSPLSLECTVEGTSNPNLYWYRQAAGRGLQLLFYSVGIGQISSEVPQNLSASRPQDRQFILSSKKLLLSDSGFYLCAWSARPDRGRTEAFFGQGTRLTVV.